This T cell receptor beta chain was identified during a study of blood T cells in healthy people across ages. General study points: Diversity was higher, and naive CD4+ cells more numerous, in long-lived donors than in aged donors. Per million T cells, the diversity of TCR beta decreased roughly linearly as age advanced.

This clonotype has a handful of counts. Its antigen is as yet unknown. The second PCR ran 7 to 11 cycles with a sample-barcoded 5' primer and J-beta primers. TCRdb redid the calling of the 5' RACE reads with MiXCR, one entry per CDR3 protein. The sample has 1.5 million to 2 million distinct CDR3 sequences, roughly 43% seen once. There were healthy Caucasian individuals from Russia, aged about 6 to 95, serving as donors. Every donor gave approximately 10 milliliters of peripheral blood. The source of this sequence is a human donor in good health. The source material was blood.

In nucleotides, the CDR3 is TGTGCCAGTAGCCCATGGAGGGACGGGAACACTGAAGCTTTCTTT. Amino acid sequence: CASSPWRDGNTEAFF. The chain recombines TRBV6-5 with TRBJ1-1, with a possible D match to TRBD1 (5 bases). Deletions cut 9 bases from V and 1 base from J, with 18 bases between. The CDR3 sequence is 15 residues long. Germline values: CDR1 MNHEY, CDR2 SVGAGI.